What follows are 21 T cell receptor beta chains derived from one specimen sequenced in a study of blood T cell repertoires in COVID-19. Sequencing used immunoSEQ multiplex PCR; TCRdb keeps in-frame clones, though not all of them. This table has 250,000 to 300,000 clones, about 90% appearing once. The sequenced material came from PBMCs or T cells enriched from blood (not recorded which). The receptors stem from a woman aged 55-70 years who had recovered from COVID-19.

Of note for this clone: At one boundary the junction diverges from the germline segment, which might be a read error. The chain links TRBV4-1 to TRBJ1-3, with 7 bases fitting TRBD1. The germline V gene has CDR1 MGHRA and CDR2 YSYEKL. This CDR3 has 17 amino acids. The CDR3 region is CASSQDYGTASGSTIYF. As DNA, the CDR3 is TGCGCCAGCAGCCAAGATTACGGGACAGCCTCTGGAAGCACCATATATTTT.

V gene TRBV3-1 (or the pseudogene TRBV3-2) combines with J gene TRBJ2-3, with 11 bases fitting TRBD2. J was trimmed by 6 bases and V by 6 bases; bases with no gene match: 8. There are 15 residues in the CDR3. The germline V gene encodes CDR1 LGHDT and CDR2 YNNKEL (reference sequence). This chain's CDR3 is CASRIAGGPDDTQYF. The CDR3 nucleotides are TGTGCCAGCAGGATAGCGGGAGGGCCGGATGATACGCAGTATTTT.

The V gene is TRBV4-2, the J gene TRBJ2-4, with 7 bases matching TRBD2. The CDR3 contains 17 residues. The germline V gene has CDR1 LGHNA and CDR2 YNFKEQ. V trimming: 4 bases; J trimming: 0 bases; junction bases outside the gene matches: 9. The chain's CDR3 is CASSPRAGEGAKNIQYF. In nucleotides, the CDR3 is TGTGCCAGCAGCCCACGGGCCGGGGAGGGAGCCAAAAACATTCAGTACTTC.

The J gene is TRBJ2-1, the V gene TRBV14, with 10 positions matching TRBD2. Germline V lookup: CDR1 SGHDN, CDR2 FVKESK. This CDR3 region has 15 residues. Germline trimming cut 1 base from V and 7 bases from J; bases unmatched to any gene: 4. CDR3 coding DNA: TGTGCCAGCAGCCAAGGACTAGCGGGCGTGAATGAGCAGTTCTTC. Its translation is CASSQGLAGVNEQFF.

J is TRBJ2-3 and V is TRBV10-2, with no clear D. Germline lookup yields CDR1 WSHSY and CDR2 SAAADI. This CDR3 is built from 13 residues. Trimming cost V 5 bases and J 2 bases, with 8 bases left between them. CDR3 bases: TGCGCCAGCAGTCTTGCGCCCACAGATACGCAGTATTTT. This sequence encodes CASSLAPTDTQYF.

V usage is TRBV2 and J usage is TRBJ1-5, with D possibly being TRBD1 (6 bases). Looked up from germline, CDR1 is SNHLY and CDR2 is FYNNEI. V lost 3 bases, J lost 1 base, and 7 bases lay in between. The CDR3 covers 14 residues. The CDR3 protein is CASSDQGSNQPQHF. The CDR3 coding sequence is TGTGCCAGCAGTGACCAGGGGAGCAATCAGCCCCAGCATTTT.

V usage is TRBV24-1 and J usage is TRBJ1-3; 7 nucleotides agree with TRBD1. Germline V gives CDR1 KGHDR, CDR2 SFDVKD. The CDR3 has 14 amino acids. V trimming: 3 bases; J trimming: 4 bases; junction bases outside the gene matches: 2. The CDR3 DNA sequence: TGTGCCACCAGTGATCCAGGGGGAGGAAACACCATATATTTT. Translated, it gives CATSDPGGGNTIYF.

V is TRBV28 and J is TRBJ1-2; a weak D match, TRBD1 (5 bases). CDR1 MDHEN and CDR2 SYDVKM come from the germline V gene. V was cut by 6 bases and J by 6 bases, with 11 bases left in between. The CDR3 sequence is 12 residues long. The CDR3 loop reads CASRRGSNGYTF. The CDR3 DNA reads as TGTGCCAGCAGGCGGGGGAGCAATGGCTACACCTTC.

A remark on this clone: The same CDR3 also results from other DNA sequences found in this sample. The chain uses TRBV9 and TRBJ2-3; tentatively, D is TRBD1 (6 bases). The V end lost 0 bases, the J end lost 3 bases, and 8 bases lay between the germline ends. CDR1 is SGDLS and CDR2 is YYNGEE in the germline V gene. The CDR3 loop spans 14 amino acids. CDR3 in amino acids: CASSVARGTDTQYF. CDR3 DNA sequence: TGTGCCAGCAGCGTAGCCAGGGGTACAGATACGCAGTATTTT.

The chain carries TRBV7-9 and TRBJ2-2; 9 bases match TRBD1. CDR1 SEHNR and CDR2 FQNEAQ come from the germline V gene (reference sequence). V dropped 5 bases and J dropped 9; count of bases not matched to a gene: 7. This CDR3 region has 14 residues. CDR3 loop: CASSGQGRRWELFF. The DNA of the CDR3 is TGTGCCAGCAGCGGACAGGGGAGGAGGTGGGAGCTGTTTTTT. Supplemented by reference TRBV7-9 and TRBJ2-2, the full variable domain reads DTGVSQNPRHKITKRGQNVTFRCDPISEHNRLYWYRQTLGQGPEFLTYFQNEAQLEKSRLLSDRFSAERPKGSFSTLEIQRTEQGDSAMYLCASSGQGRRWELFFGEGSRLTVL.

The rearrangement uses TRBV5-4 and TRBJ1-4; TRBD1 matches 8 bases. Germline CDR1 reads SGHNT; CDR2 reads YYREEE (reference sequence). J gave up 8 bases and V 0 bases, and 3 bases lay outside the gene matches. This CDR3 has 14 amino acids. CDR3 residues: CASSLGGQGEKLFF. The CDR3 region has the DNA TGTGCCAGCAGCTTGGGCGGACAGGGCGAAAAACTGTTTTTT.

The CDR3 DNA reads as TGTGCCAGCTCACCACAGGACTCTATGGTGGGGGCTTTCTTT. It codes for CASSPQDSMVGAFF. The chain links TRBV18 to TRBJ1-1; D gene uncertain. The CDR3 has 14 residues. Germline V gene data show CDR1 as KGHSH and CDR2 as LQKENI. Between the trimmed V and J ends, which lost 1 base and 11 bases, there was a span of 17 bases. Full variable domain (outside the CDR3, taken from reference TRBV18 and TRBJ1-1): NAGVMQNPRHLVRRRGQEARLRCSPMKGHSHVYWYRQLPEEGLKFMVYLQKENIIDESGMPKERFSAEFPKEGPSILRIQQVVRGDSAAYFCASSPQDSMVGAFFGQGTRLTVV.

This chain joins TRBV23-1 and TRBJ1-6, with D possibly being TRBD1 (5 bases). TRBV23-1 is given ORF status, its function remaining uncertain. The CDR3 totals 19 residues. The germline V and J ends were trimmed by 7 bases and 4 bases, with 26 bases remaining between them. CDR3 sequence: CASTARPGGGIGYNSPLHF. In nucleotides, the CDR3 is TGCGCCAGCACGGCGAGACCAGGCGGGGGGATAGGGTATAATTCACCCCTCCACTTT.

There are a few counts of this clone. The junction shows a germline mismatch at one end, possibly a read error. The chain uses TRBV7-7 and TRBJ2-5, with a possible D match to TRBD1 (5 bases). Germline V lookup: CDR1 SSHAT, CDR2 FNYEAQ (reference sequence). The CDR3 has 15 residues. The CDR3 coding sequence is TGTGCTAGCAGCTCCGGCCAGGGCCCCCAAGAGACCCAGTACTTC. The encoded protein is CASSSGQGPQETQYF.

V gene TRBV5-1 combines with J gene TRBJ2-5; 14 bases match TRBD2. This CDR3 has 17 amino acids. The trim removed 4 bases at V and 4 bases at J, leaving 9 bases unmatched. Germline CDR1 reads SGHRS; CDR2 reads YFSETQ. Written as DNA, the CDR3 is TGCGCCAGCAGCCCGGGACTAGCGGGGGTCGGGGGAGAGACCCAGTACTTC. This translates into CASSPGLAGVGGETQYF.

This CDR3 is CASSFDSGGIQPQHF. The CDR3 region has the DNA TGTGCCAGCAGCTTCGATTCGGGAGGGATTCAGCCCCAGCATTTT. The chain couples TRBV7-9 to TRBJ1-5; D gene uncertain. There are 15 residues in the CDR3. Trimming stripped 3 bases from V and 6 bases from J, with 15 bases between. The germline V gene encodes CDR1 SEHNR and CDR2 FQNEAQ (reference sequence).

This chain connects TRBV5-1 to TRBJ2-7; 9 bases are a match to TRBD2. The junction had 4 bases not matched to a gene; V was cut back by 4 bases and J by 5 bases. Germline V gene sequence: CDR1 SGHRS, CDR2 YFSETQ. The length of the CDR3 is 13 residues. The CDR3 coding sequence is TGCGCCAGCAGCCGGCTAGCGGGAAACGAGCAGTACTTC. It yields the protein CASSRLAGNEQYF.

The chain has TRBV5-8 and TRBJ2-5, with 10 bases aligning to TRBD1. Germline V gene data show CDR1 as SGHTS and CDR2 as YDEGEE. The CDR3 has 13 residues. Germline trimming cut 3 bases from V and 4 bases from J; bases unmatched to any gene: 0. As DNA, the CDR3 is TGTGCCAGCAGCTGGACAGGGGGAGAGACCCAGTACTTC. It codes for CASSWTGGETQYF. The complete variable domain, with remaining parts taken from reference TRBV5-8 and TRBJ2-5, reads EAGVTQSPTHLIKTRGQQATLRCSPISGHTSVYWYQQALGLGLQFLLWYDEGEERNRGNFPPRFSGRQFPNYSSELNVNALELEDSALYLCASSWTGGETQYFGPGTRLLVL.

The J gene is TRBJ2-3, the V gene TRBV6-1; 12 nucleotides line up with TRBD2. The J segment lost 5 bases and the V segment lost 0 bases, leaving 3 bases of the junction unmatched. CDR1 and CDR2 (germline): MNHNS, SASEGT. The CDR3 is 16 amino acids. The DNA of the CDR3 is TGTGCCAGCAGTGAAGCGGGACTAGCGGGCGGAGATACGCAGTATTTT. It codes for CASSEAGLAGGDTQYF.

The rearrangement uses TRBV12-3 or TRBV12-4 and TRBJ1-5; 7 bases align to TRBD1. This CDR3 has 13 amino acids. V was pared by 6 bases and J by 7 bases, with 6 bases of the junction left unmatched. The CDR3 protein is CASSPDRVQPQHF. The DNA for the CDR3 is TGTGCCAGCAGCCCAGACAGGGTACAGCCCCAGCATTTT.

The CDR3, as DNA: TGTGCCAGCAGTTTGGGCGTAATCCCCTACGAGCAGTACTTC. Amino acids: CASSLGVIPYEQYF. The V call is TRBV28, the J call TRBJ2-7, with D unresolved. The V gene lost 3 bases and the J gene lost 2 bases, with 11 bases spanning the gap. CDR1 MDHEN and CDR2 SYDVKM come from the germline V gene. The CDR3 has 14 residues. The whole variable domain, remainder taken from reference TRBV28 and TRBJ2-7, is DVKVTQSSRYLVKRTGEKVFLECVQDMDHENMFWYRQDPGLGLRLIYFSYDVKMKEKGDIPEGYSVSREKKERFSLILESASTNQTSMYLCASSLGVIPYEQYFGPGTRLTVT.